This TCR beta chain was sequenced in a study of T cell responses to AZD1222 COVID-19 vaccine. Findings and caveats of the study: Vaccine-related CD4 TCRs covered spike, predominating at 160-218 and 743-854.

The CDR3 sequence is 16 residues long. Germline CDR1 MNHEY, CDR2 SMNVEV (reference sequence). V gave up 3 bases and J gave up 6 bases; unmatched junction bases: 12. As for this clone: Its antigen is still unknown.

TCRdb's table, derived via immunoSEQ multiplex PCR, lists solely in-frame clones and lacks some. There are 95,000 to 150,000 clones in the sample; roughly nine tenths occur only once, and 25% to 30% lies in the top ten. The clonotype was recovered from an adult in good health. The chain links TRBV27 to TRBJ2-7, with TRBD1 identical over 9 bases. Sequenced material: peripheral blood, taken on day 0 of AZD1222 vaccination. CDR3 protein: CASSLVSGTGFFEQYF. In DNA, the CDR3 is TGTGCCAGCAGTTTGGTCTCTGGGACAGGGTTTTTCGAGCAGTACTTC.